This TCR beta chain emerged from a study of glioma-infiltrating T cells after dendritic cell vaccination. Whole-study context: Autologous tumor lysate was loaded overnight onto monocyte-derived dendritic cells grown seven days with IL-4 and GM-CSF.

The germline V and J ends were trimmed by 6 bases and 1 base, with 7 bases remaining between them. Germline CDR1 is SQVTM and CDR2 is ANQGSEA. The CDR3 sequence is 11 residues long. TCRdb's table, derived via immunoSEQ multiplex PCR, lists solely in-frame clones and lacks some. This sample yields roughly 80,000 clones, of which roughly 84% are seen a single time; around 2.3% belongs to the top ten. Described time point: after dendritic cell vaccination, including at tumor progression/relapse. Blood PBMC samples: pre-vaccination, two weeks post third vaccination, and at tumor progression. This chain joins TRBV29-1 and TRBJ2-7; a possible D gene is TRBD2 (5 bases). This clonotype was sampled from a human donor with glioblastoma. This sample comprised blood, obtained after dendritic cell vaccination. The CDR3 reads CSVTSSYEQYF. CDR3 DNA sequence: TGCAGCGTCACTAGTTCCTACGAGCAGTACTTC.